Below are 20 T cell receptor beta chains sequenced from a single sample in a study of cytomegalovirus exposure and HLA in healthy donors. The PCR used 60 Vbeta and 13 Jbeta primers. The assay was immunoSEQ multiplex PCR, and TCRdb's table has in-frame clones only and misses some. The sample consists of about 110,000 clones, approximately 80% of them appearing once. Sequencing used PBMCs. All receptors derive from a female donor in good health and CMV-seropositive.

The chain joins TRBV28 to TRBJ2-7; TRBD1 matches 8 bases. V dropped 3 bases and J dropped 8; count of bases not matched to a gene: 12. This CDR3 is built from 15 residues. The V gene's germline CDR1 is MDHEN and CDR2 SYDVKM. Here the CDR3 reads CASSFKTWGQVKQYF. For the CDR3, the DNA is TGTGCCAGCAGTTTTAAAACGTGGGGACAGGTTAAGCAGTACTTC.

V usage is TRBV5-3 and J usage is TRBJ2-1; 8 positions match TRBD2. TRBV5-3 is an ORF; its function is uncertain. V lost 4 bases and J lost 3; bases outside the gene matches: 9. The CDR3 sequence is 16 residues long. The CDR3 here is CARSSNRGGVYNEQFF. CDR3 bases: TGTGCCAGAAGCAGTAATCGGGGGGGCGTCTACAATGAGCAGTTCTTC.

The chain employs TRBV11-1 and TRBJ2-7, with 9 bases aligning to TRBD2. Germline V gene lookup returns CDR1 SGHAT and CDR2 FQDESV (reference sequence). Trimming cost V 5 bases and J 0 bases; bases outside gene matches: 5. This CDR3 region has 15 residues. The CDR3 coding sequence is TGTGCCAGCAGCCTAGAAGCGGGAGGCTCCTACGAGCAGTACTTC. This gives the protein CASSLEAGGSYEQYF.

The rearrangement joins TRBV27 to TRBJ2-7; D is perhaps TRBD1 (5 bases). The germline V gene has CDR1 MNHEY and CDR2 SMNVEV (reference sequence). The V end was cut by 6 bases, the J end by 4 bases, with 7 bases between. The CDR3 covers 11 residues. CDR3 protein: CASRGLYEQYF. CDR3 in DNA: TGTGCCAGCAGGGGGCTATACGAGCAGTACTTC.

About this clone itself: Other DNA sequences in the same sample also yield this CDR3. The V call is TRBV19, the J call TRBJ1-5; D is uncertain. Between the trimmed V and J ends, which lost 7 bases and 0 bases, there was a span of 19 bases. Germline values: CDR1 LNHDA, CDR2 SQIVND (reference sequence). The CDR3 is 17 residues long. The CDR3: CASNPTAGVYSNQPQHF. The CDR3, as DNA: TGTGCCAGTAACCCCACTGCGGGTGTTTATAGCAATCAGCCCCAGCATTTT.

The chain employs TRBV5-1 and TRBJ1-2; 9 bases line up with TRBD1. This CDR3 is 13 amino acids long. CDR1 is SGHRS, CDR2 YFSETQ, per germline. The V gene end was trimmed by 4 bases and the J gene end by 6 bases; junction bases not matched to a gene: 4. The DNA of the CDR3 is TGCGCCAGCAGCCCTGGGGACAGGGATGGCTACACCTTC. Protein product: CASSPGDRDGYTF.

The V gene is TRBV2, the J gene TRBJ1-1, with D perhaps matching TRBD1 (5 bases). Germline V gives CDR1 SNHLY, CDR2 FYNNEI. With 6 bases removed from V and 9 bases from J, the gap between germline ends came to 11 bases. This CDR3 is 11 amino acids long. CDR3 sequence: CASRGSGKAFF. The CDR3 DNA reads as TGTGCCAGCAGGGGTTCAGGGAAAGCTTTCTTT.

The gene calls are TRBV5-6 and TRBJ2-3; 14 bases match TRBD2. V lost 3 bases, J lost 6 bases, and 9 bases stayed unmatched. CDR1 and CDR2 from the germline V gene are SGHDT and YYEEEE. CDR3 length equals 17 residues. The CDR3 sequence is CASSSRLAGGPWDTQYF. The CDR3 nucleotides read TGTGCCAGCAGCTCCCGACTAGCGGGAGGGCCGTGGGATACGCAGTATTTT. Full variable domain (remainder filled in from reference TRBV5-6 and TRBJ2-3): DAGVTQSPTHLIKTRGQQVTLRCSPKSGHDTVSWYQQALGQGPQFIFQYYEEEERQRGNFPDRFSGHQFPNYSSELNVNALLLGDSALYLCASSSRLAGGPWDTQYFGPGTRLTVL.

In this sample, this clone turned up once. CDR3 nucleotides: TGTGCCAGCAGTTGGTGGACTAGCGGGAGGGCCAATGAGCAGTTCTTC. The encoded protein is CASSWWTSGRANEQFF. The chain employs TRBV28 and TRBJ2-1; the match to TRBD2 covers 15 bases. With V trimmed by 4 bases and J by 6 bases, 4 bases remained unmatched. CDR1 and CDR2 (germline): MDHEN, SYDVKM. The CDR3 runs 16 residues.

The chain combines TRBV7-6 with TRBJ1-1, with 7 bases aligning to TRBD1. Germline CDR1 is SGHVS and CDR2 is FNYEAQ. With V trimmed by 5 bases and J by 2 bases, 5 bases remained unmatched. The CDR3 length is 14 residues. CDR3 region: CASSPGTANTEAFF. CDR3 coding DNA: TGTGCCAGCAGCCCTGGGACAGCAAACACTGAAGCTTTCTTT.

The chain has TRBV30 and TRBJ2-7; D is uncertain. With 2 bases removed from V and 1 base from J, the gap between germline ends came to 3 bases. CDR3 size: 11 residues. Germline loops: CDR1 GTSNPN, CDR2 SVGIG (reference sequence). The DNA for the CDR3 is TGTGCCTGGAGTCCGTCCTACGAGCAGTACTTC. It yields the protein CAWSPSYEQYF.

Concerning this clone: At one end the junction does not follow the germline gene, possibly because of a read error. The V and J genes are TRBV7-7 and TRBJ2-1, with TRBD2 matching 7 bases. CDR1 is SSHAT, CDR2 FNYEAQ, per germline (reference sequence). This CDR3 spans 16 amino acids. The CDR3 nucleotides are TGTGCTAGCAGCCCCGACCCTAGCGGAGCCTACAATGAGCAGTTCTTC. Protein: CASSPDPSGAYNEQFF.

This chain uses TRBV5-4 with TRBJ2-1, with D possibly being TRBD1 (7 bases). The CDR3 has 15 residues. From germline, CDR1 is SGHNT and CDR2 YYREEE (reference sequence). V was trimmed by 5 bases and J by 0 bases, leaving 12 bases between them. DNA of the CDR3: TGTGCCAGCAGGGCGGGACAGAGCTCCTACAATGAGCAGTTCTTC. This gives the protein CASRAGQSSYNEQFF.

This clone appeared once. This chain connects TRBV4-2 to TRBJ2-1; 13 bases align to TRBD2. This CDR3 is built from 17 residues. V gave up 2 bases and J gave up 6 bases; unmatched junction bases: 7. Germline CDR1 is LGHNA and CDR2 is YNFKEQ. This CDR3 reads CASSQQPGTSGTNEQFF. The CDR3 bases are TGTGCCAGCAGCCAACAACCCGGGACTAGCGGGACCAATGAGCAGTTCTTC.

J is TRBJ2-2 and V is TRBV6-6; perhaps TRBD2 as D (6 bases). Germline CDR1 MNHNY, CDR2 SVGAGI (reference sequence). The V and J ends lost 5 bases and 6 bases respectively, with 19 bases between them. The CDR3 has 16 residues. The CDR3 loop reads CASSTSGGIVSGELFF. For the CDR3, the DNA is TGTGCCAGCAGTACCAGTGGGGGGATCGTCTCCGGGGAGCTGTTTTTT.

This rearrangement joins TRBV27 to TRBJ2-3, with D perhaps TRBD2 (5 bases). This CDR3 comprises 17 residues. Germline CDR1 is MNHEY and CDR2 is SMNVEV (reference sequence). V lost 0 bases, J lost 0 bases, and 13 bases lay in between. DNA of the CDR3: TGTGCCAGCAGTTTATCGTTATCGGGGTTTAGCACAGATACGCAGTATTTT. Encoded protein: CASSLSLSGFSTDTQYF.

The chain links TRBV6-5 to TRBJ2-7, with a tentative D call TRBD2 (6 bases). V shed 2 bases and J shed 1 base, with 9 bases lying between them. There are 14 residues in the CDR3. Germline CDR1 MNHEY, CDR2 SVGAGI. CDR3 coding DNA: TGTGCCAGCAGTTACGTGCGGGGTTCCTACGAGCAGTACTTC. Its translation: CASSYVRGSYEQYF.

The sample holds a few counts of this clone. The V call is TRBV11-3, the J call TRBJ2-7; tentatively, D is TRBD2 (6 bases). This CDR3 is 14 amino acids long. V was cut by 1 base and J by 4 bases, with 11 bases left in between. The germline V gene encodes CDR1 SGHNT and CDR2 YENEEA. In DNA, the CDR3 is TGTGCCAGCAGCTTAGCTAGCGTCGGTTACGAGCAGTACTTC. Amino acid sequence: CASSLASVGYEQYF.

V is TRBV9 and J is TRBJ2-7, with 13 positions matching TRBD2. CDR3 length: 16 residues. Germline-derived CDR1 and CDR2 are SGDLS and YYNGEE. The J segment lost 8 bases and the V segment lost 3 bases, leaving 11 bases of the junction unmatched. The CDR3 nucleotides are TGTGCCAGCAGCGCAGGGACTAGCGGGGCCTCGAGCAAGCAGTACTTC. This gives the protein CASSAGTSGASSKQYF. Supplemented by reference TRBV9 and TRBJ2-7, the full variable domain reads DSGVTQTPKHLITATGQRVTLRCSPRSGDLSVYWYQQSLDQGLQFLIQYYNGEERAKGNILERFSAQQFPDLHSELNLSSLELGDSALYFCASSAGTSGASSKQYFGPGTRLTVT.

The gene calls are TRBV6-1 and TRBJ1-2, with 9 nucleotides matching TRBD1. Germline CDR1 MNHNS, CDR2 SASEGT. Unmatched junction bases numbered 6, after V lost 5 bases and J lost 8 bases. The CDR3 has 13 residues. The CDR3 DNA reads as TGTGCCAGCAGTCCATACAGGGGGCTCGGCTACACCTTC. Protein product: CASSPYRGLGYTF.